The 20 T cell receptor beta chains below all came from one sample that was sequenced in a study of CD8 T cells in ankylosing spondylitis. Study-wide results and caveats: Seemingly distinctive of ankylosing spondylitis blood was a TCR beta motif formed by eight highly homologous variants.

Each CDR3 protein gets one entry after TCRdb re-called the 5' RACE reads with MiXCR. The table records more than 650,000 distinct CDR3 sequences, 12% of them present only once. Their specific antigens are unknown. The specimen sequenced was blood, either unsorted or a sorted T cell fraction (not recorded which). The receptors originated from a male donor with ankylosing spondylitis.

A few counts support this clonotype. The chain links TRBV20-1 to TRBJ2-1; tentative D call: TRBD2 (6 bases). V lost 5 bases, J lost 5 bases, and 13 bases lay in between. The V gene's germline CDR1 is DFQATT and CDR2 SNEGSKA (reference sequence). CDR3 size: 13 residues. CDR3 amino acids: CSALLDYHNEQFF. CDR3 nucleotides: TGCAGTGCTCTACTGGACTACCACAATGAGCAGTTCTTC.

The rearrangement links TRBV6-1 to TRBJ2-1, with 7 bases matching TRBD2. The CDR3 covers 15 residues. V was clipped by 3 bases and J by 0 bases; unmatched bases: 2. Per germline, CDR1 MNHNS and CDR2 SASEGT. The CDR3 DNA reads TGTGCCAGCAGTGAGCGGGGGAGCTCCTACAATGAGCAGTTCTTC. Its translation is CASSERGSSYNEQFF.

The chain recombines TRBV20-1 with TRBJ2-3; D remains unclear. The germline V gene encodes CDR1 DFQATT and CDR2 SNEGSKA (reference sequence). This CDR3 is built from 13 residues. V lost 0 bases to trimming and J lost 5 bases, with 9 bases between them. The CDR3 nucleotides are TGCAGTGCTAGAGATTCCCCCCGAGATACGCAGTATTTT. Translated: CSARDSPRDTQYF.

The rearrangement uses TRBV7-2 and TRBJ1-1, with 7 bases matching TRBD1. Germline CDR1 is SGHTA and CDR2 is FQGNSA. The CDR3 is 13 amino acids. Unmatched junction bases numbered 4, after V lost 2 bases and J lost 7 bases. CDR3 protein: CASSLLRGREAFF. The CDR3 nucleotides read TGTGCCAGCAGCTTACTGAGGGGGCGTGAAGCTTTCTTT. The full variable domain, its missing parts supplied by reference TRBV7-2 and TRBJ1-1, is GAGVSQSPSNKVTEKGKDVELRCDPISGHTALYWYRQSLGQGLEFLIYFQGNSAPDKSGLPSDRFSAERTGGSVSTLTIQRTQQEDSAVYLCASSLLRGREAFFGQGTRLTVV.

This clonotype was seen at least ten times. The chain is built from TRBV28 and TRBJ1-6, with TRBD1 as a possible D gene (5 bases). V was cut by 4 bases and J by 8 bases, with 15 bases left in between. The CDR3 length is 15 residues. Germline V gene data show CDR1 as MDHEN and CDR2 as SYDVKM. The CDR3 bases are TGTGCCAGCAGTTCCCGCAGGGTGTTCGATTCACCCCTCCACTTT. The encoded protein is CASSSRRVFDSPLHF.

This clonotype showed up many times. J is TRBJ2-1 and V is TRBV12-3 or TRBV12-4; D may match TRBD1 or TRBD2 (6 bases each). V was pared by 5 bases and J by 8 bases, with 25 bases between. The CDR3 runs 17 residues. The CDR3 protein is CASSPWRGSGLEDEQFF. The CDR3 DNA reads TGTGCCAGCAGTCCCTGGAGGGGGTCAGGTTTAGAAGATGAGCAGTTCTTC.

Only a few counts were recorded for this clonotype. The chain carries TRBV7-9 and TRBJ1-4, with D possibly TRBD1 on 5 matching bases. The germline gives CDR1 SEHNR, CDR2 FQNEAQ (reference sequence). This CDR3 region has 15 residues. Trimming took off 3 bases at V and 6 bases at J, with 14 bases between the two ends. The CDR3 protein is CASSFLRQGDEKLFF. CDR3 nucleotides: TGTGCCAGCAGCTTTTTGCGGCAGGGAGATGAAAAACTGTTTTTT.

This rearrangement joins TRBV20-1 to TRBJ1-1; no reliable D call. V was shortened by 8 bases and J by 2 bases, with 18 bases between the two germline ends. The CDR3 covers 14 residues. Germline V gene data show CDR1 as DFQATT and CDR2 as SNEGSKA (reference sequence). The CDR3 here is CSTRSWDPNTEAFF. The CDR3 DNA follows: TGCAGTACTCGCTCTTGGGATCCAAACACTGAAGCTTTCTTT.

In its sample, this clonotype was seen many times. This chain uses TRBV29-1 with TRBJ2-7; 7 bases are shared with TRBD1. With 4 bases clipped from V and 1 base from J, the junction kept 4 bases outside the gene matches. This CDR3 comprises 13 residues. CDR1 is SQVTM and CDR2 is ANQGSEA in the germline V gene. Written as DNA, the CDR3 is TGCAGCGTTGCGAAGGGGGCTTCCTACGAGCAGTACTTC. Its translation: CSVAKGASYEQYF.

This clonotype was recorded a few times. The rearrangement joins TRBV7-9 to TRBJ2-6; D is unresolved. Germline assignment: CDR1 SEHNR and CDR2 FQNEAQ (reference sequence). The CDR3 consists of 13 residues. V lost 4 bases and J lost 6, with 7 bases in between. The CDR3 sequence: CASSYLTANVLTF. The CDR3 DNA reads TGTGCCAGCAGCTACCTCACGGCCAACGTCCTGACTTTC.

The sample holds many counts of this clonotype. The rearrangement joins TRBV20-1 to TRBJ2-1; either TRBD1 or TRBD2 may supply D (5 bases each). V gave up 6 bases and J gave up 3 bases, with 15 bases separating them. This CDR3 contains 14 residues. The germline V gene encodes CDR1 DFQATT and CDR2 SNEGSKA (reference sequence). CDR3 sequence (DNA): TGCAGTGCCATCCCCGGGACCTTCTACAATGAGCAGTTCTTC. Its protein is CSAIPGTFYNEQFF.

There are a few counts of this clonotype. This chain uses TRBV6-5 with TRBJ2-7; a weak D match, TRBD1 (6 bases). Per the germline V gene, CDR1 is MNHEY and CDR2 is SVGAGI. The CDR3 loop spans 14 amino acids. The germline V and J ends were trimmed by 2 bases and 7 bases, with 15 bases remaining between them. The CDR3 sequence: CASSYGGEPREQYF. Written as DNA, the CDR3 is TGTGCCAGCAGTTACGGGGGCGAACCAAGAGAGCAGTACTTC.

This chain uses TRBV5-1 with TRBJ2-7, with D perhaps matching TRBD2 (8 bases). Germline lookup yields CDR1 SGHRS and CDR2 YFSETQ. The CDR3 runs to 17 residues. Deletions cut 4 bases from V and 3 bases from J, with 23 bases between. The DNA for the CDR3 is TGCGCCAGCAGCCCGGGAGGGGGCCCCAACTTACACTACGAGCAGTACTTC. Encoded protein: CASSPGGGPNLHYEQYF.

This clonotype was seen repeatedly, ten times or more. The V and J genes are TRBV12-3 or TRBV12-4 and TRBJ2-1; D possibly corresponds to TRBD2 (6 bases). This CDR3 comprises 14 residues. V lost 2 bases and J lost 8, with 13 bases in between. The DNA for the CDR3 is TGTGCCAGCAGTTTAATGGTAGCGGCGGATGAGCAGTTCTTC. It codes for CASSLMVAADEQFF.

This clonotype turned up a few times. The genes are TRBV27 and TRBJ2-7; 10 nucleotides align to TRBD1. This CDR3 is built from 17 residues. Germline CDR1 reads MNHEY; CDR2 reads SMNVEV (reference sequence). V was clipped by 5 bases and J by 3 bases; unmatched bases: 13. The CDR3: CASSALGGDRGNYEQYF. The CDR3 DNA sequence: TGTGCCAGCAGTGCCTTGGGTGGGGACAGGGGAAACTACGAGCAGTACTTC.

This clonotype was found many times. The rearrangement uses TRBV20-1 and TRBJ2-1, with TRBD2 matching over 8 bases. V shed 0 bases and J 0 bases; nucleotides not matched to a gene: 4. The germline V gene has CDR1 DFQATT and CDR2 SNEGSKA (reference sequence). This CDR3 contains 16 residues. The CDR3 reads CSARDSGTSSYNEQFF. CDR3 bases: TGCAGTGCTAGAGATTCCGGGACTAGCTCCTACAATGAGCAGTTCTTC.

This clonotype was seen more than once but under ten times. This chain uses TRBV11-1 with TRBJ2-1, with TRBD2 matching 13 bases. The CDR3 contains 19 residues. Germline lookup yields CDR1 SGHAT and CDR2 FQDESV (reference sequence). J was trimmed by 0 bases and V by 5 bases; bases with no gene match: 10. The CDR3 DNA reads TGTGCCAGCAGCCTCAGTAGTTGGACTAGCGGGAGCTCCTACAATGAGCAGTTCTTC. The encoded protein is CASSLSSWTSGSSYNEQFF.

At least ten counts were recorded for this clonotype. The CDR3 nucleotides are TGCGCCAGCAGCTTGGGGACAGAGGGATCACCCCTCCACTTT. Translating it yields CASSLGTEGSPLHF. V gene TRBV5-1 combines with J gene TRBJ1-6; a possible D gene is TRBD1 (6 bases). From germline, CDR1 is SGHRS and CDR2 YFSETQ. V dropped 0 bases and J dropped 10 bases, with 11 bases sitting between them. The CDR3 spans 14 residues.

This clonotype showed up many times. This chain uses TRBV4-2 with TRBJ2-7; TRBD2 matches at 9 bases. Germline V gene lookup returns CDR1 LGHNA and CDR2 YNFKEQ. With 0 bases clipped from V and 3 bases from J, the junction kept 6 bases outside the gene matches. The CDR3 runs to 16 residues. CDR3 sequence: CASSQDLAGGRYEQYF. In DNA, the CDR3 is TGTGCCAGCAGCCAAGATCTGGCGGGAGGGCGCTACGAGCAGTACTTC.

This clonotype was counted only a few times. This rearrangement joins TRBV7-2 to TRBJ1-1; D not resolved. This CDR3 comprises 11 residues. V dropped 5 bases and J dropped 7 bases, with 8 bases sitting between them. Germline V gives CDR1 SGHTA, CDR2 FQGNSA. The CDR3 nucleotides are TGTGCCAGCAGCCCTTACAGTGAAGCTTTCTTT. It yields the protein CASSPYSEAFF.